The entry that follows covers one T cell receptor (beta chain) sequence. Antigen: not known. The sample belongs to a study of T cells after yellow fever vaccination. Conversion of TCR transcripts into cDNA relied on 5'RACE template switching, which added a universal primer site and UMIs. TCRdb independently ran MiXCR on the 5' RACE reads; one entry per CDR3 protein. The data show 300,000 to 400,000 distinct CDR3 sequences, about 6.2% seen once. V was trimmed by 5 bases and J by 0 bases, leaving 12 bases between them. The germline V gene encodes CDR1 SGHAT and CDR2 FQNNGV. The CDR3 totals 15 residues. Overall study results and limits: The secondary response peaked faster, at day 5 versus 15, but was weaker. Post-booster samples contained most primary-vaccination clones (approximately 96% CD4, about 90% CD8). Few clonotypes appeared in both CD4 and CD8 compartments.

The TCR was taken from a man aged 30-40 years who received the YFV17D yellow fever vaccine. Sequencing was performed on PBMCs, taken 5 days after the yellow fever booster vaccination. The rearrangement uses TRBV11-2 and TRBJ2-3; tentatively, D is TRBD2 (6 bases). Here the CDR3 reads CASSGGDSSTDTQYF. The CDR3 DNA is TGTGCCAGCAGCGGCGGGGACTCGAGCACAGATACGCAGTATTTT. The full variable domain, its missing parts supplied by reference TRBV11-2 and TRBJ2-3, is EAGVAQSPRYKIIEKRQSVAFWCNPISGHATLYWYQQILGQGPKLLIQFQNNGVVDDSQLPKDRFSAERLKGVDSTLKIQPAKLEDSAVYLCASSGGDSSTDTQYFGPGTRLTVL.